This T cell receptor beta chain stems from a study of blood T cells in healthy people across ages. About 10 milliliters of peripheral blood were drawn from each donor into EDTA-treated tubes. Combining a sample-barcoded 5' primer with a J-beta primer mix, a second PCR ran for roughly 6 to 12 cycles. Each CDR3 protein is one row after TCRdb ran MiXCR on the 5' RACE reads. The table shows nearly 1 million distinct CDR3 sequences, with roughly half occurring only once. The material sequenced was blood. This receptor was taken from a woman in her sixties in good health.

CDR3 region: CATLGRRGVTDTQYF. CDR3 in DNA: TGTGCCACCCTGGGACGGAGGGGGGTCACAGATACGCAGTATTTT. The chain carries TRBV24-1 and TRBJ2-3, with D perhaps TRBD1 or TRBD2 (6 bases each). This CDR3 contains 15 residues. V lost 9 bases, J lost 2 bases, and 17 bases lay in between. Germline V CDR1 and CDR2: KGHDR, SFDVKD.